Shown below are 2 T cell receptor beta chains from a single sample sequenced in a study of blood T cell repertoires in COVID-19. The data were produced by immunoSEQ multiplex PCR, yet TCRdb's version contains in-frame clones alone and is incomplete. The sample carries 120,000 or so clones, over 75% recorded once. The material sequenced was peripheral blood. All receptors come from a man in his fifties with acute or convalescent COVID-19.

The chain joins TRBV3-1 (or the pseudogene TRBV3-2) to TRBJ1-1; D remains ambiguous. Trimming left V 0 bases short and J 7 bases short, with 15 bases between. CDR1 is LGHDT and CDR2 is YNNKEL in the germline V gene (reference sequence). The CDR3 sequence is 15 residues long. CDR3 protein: CASSQDRSGMGEAFF. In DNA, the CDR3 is TGTGCCAGCAGCCAAGACCGGTCGGGGATGGGTGAAGCTTTCTTT.

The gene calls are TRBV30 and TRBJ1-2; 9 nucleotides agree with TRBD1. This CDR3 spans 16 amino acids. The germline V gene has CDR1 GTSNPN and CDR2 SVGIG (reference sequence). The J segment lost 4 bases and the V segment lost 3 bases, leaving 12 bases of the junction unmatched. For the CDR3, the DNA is TGTGCCTGGAGGAGGGGACAGGGAAAAAGGAGCTATGGCTACACCTTC. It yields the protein CAWRRGQGKRSYGYTF.